The rows below give T cell receptor beta chains drawn from one sample of a study of T cell repertoires in cytomegalovirus infection. Using its own MiXCR run on the reads, TCRdb lists one record per CDR3 protein. The sample lists hundreds of thousands of distinct CDR3 sequences, around 18% occurring once. Sequencing input: PBMCs. These receptor sequences come from a human donor in good health (CMV status not recorded). Some clones in this sample may be carry-over from other donors' samples. CDR3s include the opening cysteine and the closing phenylalanine or tryptophan. A D gene is named only where the DNA matches it firmly. Clone sizes are given selectively: once, few, many, or a class where the clone is expanded.

abundance	v_gene	j_gene	d_gene	CDR3nt	CDR3aa
NA	TRBV6-8	TRBJ1-4	NA	TGTGCCAGCATCGACGGGACAACTGAAAAACTGTTTTTT	CASIDGTTEKLFF
few	TRBV9	TRBJ2-1	TRBD2	TGTGCCAGCAGCGTAGAGGGCGGGAGATACAATGAGCAGTTCTTC	CASSVEGGRYNEQFF
NA	TRBV6-5	TRBJ2-5	NA	TGTGCCAGCAGTACGTCTCGTGGGGAGACCCAGTACTTC	CASSTSRGETQYF
many	TRBV7-2	TRBJ2-7	NA	TGTGCCAGCAGCGGGGGGATACGCGTGAAGGGCGAGCAGTACTTC	CASSGGIRVKGEQYF
many	TRBV10-3	TRBJ1-1	NA	TGTGCCATCAGTGGAAGGGGGTCTGAAGCTTTCTTT	CAISGRGSEAFF
many	TRBV7-2	TRBJ1-4	NA	TGTGCCAGCAGCTTCTCGGTCAGCGAAAAACTGTTTTTT	CASSFSVSEKLFF
NA	TRBV20-1	TRBJ1-2	NA	TGCAGTGCTGGGGGGGTGGACTATGGCTACACCTTC	CSAGGVDYGYTF
many	TRBV4-3	TRBJ2-3	NA	TGCGCCAGCAGCAGACGTACGGGACTCTCCCACGATACGCAGTATTTT	CASSRRTGLSHDTQYF
NA	TRBV15	TRBJ2-5	TRBD1	TGTGCCACCAGCGTTCGAGCAGGGGGCTTCGCTCACTTC	CATSVRAGGFAHF
many	TRBV7-2	TRBJ1-2	TRBD1	TGTGCCAGCAGCTTGGGACAGGGAGGCGGCTACACCTTC	CASSLGQGGGYTF
many	TRBV7-8	TRBJ2-1	NA	TGTGCCAGCAGCTTAGTAGTGTTTGAGCAGTTCTTC	CASSLVVFEQFF
NA	TRBV7-9	TRBJ2-1	TRBD1	TGTGCCAGCAGCTTAACTCCCAGGGGGCTTAACAATGAGCAGTTCTTC	CASSLTPRGLNNEQFF
NA	TRBV20-1	TRBJ2-7	TRBD1	TGCAGTGCCAGCTTAGGGACAGGGGTCGAGCAGTACTTC	CSASLGTGVEQYF
NA	TRBV27	TRBJ2-5	NA	TGTGCCACCAGGGTCCAAGCAGTCCAAGAGACCCAGTACTTC	CATRVQAVQETQYF
many	TRBV12-3/TRBV12-4	TRBJ2-3	TRBD1	TGTGCCAGCGGAAGAGAGGGGGCCACAGATACGCAGTATTTT	CASGREGATDTQYF
many	TRBV7-9	TRBJ1-2	TRBD1	TGTGCCAGCGTAGACAGGGACTATGGCTACACCTTC	CASVDRDYGYTF
few	TRBV5-6	TRBJ2-5	NA	TGTGCCAGCAGCTTCGCCCCCAGGGTAGCTGAGACCCAGTACTTC	CASSFAPRVAETQYF
few	TRBV15	TRBJ1-2	NA	TGTGCCACCGGACACACCAGGCATGAGGGCTACACCTTC	CATGHTRHEGYTF
NA	TRBV10-3	TRBJ2-1	TRBD2	TGTGCCATCAGCCCGGATCTAGCGGTTCCTAGCCCCTTGTACGAGCAGTTCTTC	CAISPDLAVPSPLYEQFF
many	TRBV7-2	TRBJ2-1	NA	TGTGCCAGCAGCCGGCCCCTGTCCTACAATGAGCAGTTCTTC	CASSRPLSYNEQFF
NA	TRBV6-5	TRBJ2-7	TRBD1	TGTGCCAGCAACCGCGGGACAGGGGTTCACGAGCAGTACTTC	CASNRGTGVHEQYF
many	TRBV7-2	TRBJ2-1	NA	TGTGCCAGCAGAGCCGGGACTTACAATGAGCAGTTCTTC	CASRAGTYNEQFF
few	TRBV7-2	TRBJ2-5	TRBD2	TGTGCCAGCAGCTTCGGGACTAGCGGGGGGTCGGAGACCCAGTACTTC	CASSFGTSGGSETQYF
few	TRBV2	TRBJ1-2	TRBD1	TGTGCCAGCTGGGGACAGGACAACTATGGCTACACCTTC	CASWGQDNYGYTF
few	TRBV29-1	TRBJ2-1	NA	TGCAGCGGAGAGTCCTTCGCGGATGAGCAGTTCTTC	CSGESFADEQFF
many	TRBV5-1	TRBJ2-3	NA	TGCGCCAGTCGACAGGTCCGCAGCACAGATACGCAGTATTTT	CASRQVRSTDTQYF
many	TRBV7-9	TRBJ2-7	NA	TGTGCCAGCAGCTTAAGCGGTCAGGGTTTCTACGAGCAGTACTTC	CASSLSGQGFYEQYF
many	TRBV12-3/TRBV12-4	TRBJ1-6	TRBD1	TGTGCCAGCAGTTTGGACAGGGTTGATTCACCCCTCCACTTT	CASSLDRVDSPLHF